The 10 T cell receptor beta chains listed next were all sequenced from one sample in a study of response to subunit inactivated influenza vaccine. TCRdb analysed the RT-PCR reads with MiXCR anew, one entry per CDR3 protein. The sample has 750,000 to 850,000 distinct CDR3 sequences, around 18% seen once; the top ten hold approximately 11%. The material sequenced was PBMCs from blood, taken 5 days after vaccination. The receptors here all came from a man aged 50 to 59 who received an inactivated influenza vaccine.

The sample holds many counts of this clonotype. The V and J genes are TRBV6-2 or TRBV6-3 and TRBJ2-7; D is uncertain. Trimming cost V 2 bases and J 2 bases, with 16 bases left between them. Germline assignment: CDR1 MNHEY and CDR2 SVGEGT. CDR3 length equals 16 residues. In DNA, the CDR3 is TGTGCCAGCAGTTACCAGCACTGGCAGGTCACCTACGAGCAGTACTTC. Translated, it gives CASSYQHWQVTYEQYF.

This chain links TRBV30 with TRBJ2-7; 8 bases map to TRBD1. The CDR3 is 12 residues long. Trimming took 0 bases from V and 5 from J; bases not matched to a gene: 0. Germline CDR1 reads GTSNPN; CDR2 reads SVGIG (reference sequence). CDR3: CAWSVQGDEQYF. CDR3 sequence (DNA): TGTGCCTGGAGTGTACAGGGGGACGAGCAGTACTTC. Together with reference TRBV30 and TRBJ2-7, the CDR3 gives the full variable domain: SQTIHQWPATLVQPVGSPLSLECTVEGTSNPNLYWYRQAAGRGLQLLFYSVGIGQISSEVPQNLSASRPQDRQFILSSKKLLLSDSGFYLCAWSVQGDEQYFGPGTRLTVT.

In its sample, this clonotype was seen many times. An end of the junction differs from the germline gene, which may be a read error. The DNA for the CDR3 is TGTGCCAGCAGCTTAGGGCAGGGGACGAACACCGGGGAGCTGTTTTTT. Its translation: CASSLGQGTNTGELFF. The genes are TRBV5-1 and TRBJ2-2, with a tentative D call TRBD1 (6 bases). Germline values: CDR1 SGHRS, CDR2 YFSETQ. CDR3 size: 16 residues.

The rearrangement links TRBV7-9 to TRBJ2-7, with TRBD1 as a possible D gene (6 bases). The CDR3 totals 16 residues. Per germline, CDR1 SEHNR and CDR2 FQNEAQ (reference sequence). Trimming removed 7 bases at V and 0 bases at J, with 19 bases between. The CDR3, as DNA: TGTGCCAGCACCCCCAGCCGGGACAAGGGCTCCTACGAGCAGTACTTC. It is translated as CASTPSRDKGSYEQYF.

This clonotype was counted a few times. V and J are TRBV5-6 and TRBJ2-7, with D possibly being TRBD1 (5 bases). V shed 1 base and J shed 7 bases, with 15 bases lying between them. Germline CDR1 is SGHDT and CDR2 is YYEEEE. This CDR3 has 14 residues. The CDR3 loop is CASSLSGRGREQYF. The DNA of the CDR3 is TGTGCCAGCAGCTTGAGTGGAAGGGGTCGGGAGCAGTACTTC.

This clonotype was recorded a few times. The chain couples TRBV11-1 to TRBJ2-3; 9 bases fit TRBD2. The germline V gene has CDR1 SGHAT and CDR2 FQDESV (reference sequence). V dropped 4 bases and J dropped 8; count of bases not matched to a gene: 19. The CDR3 spans 18 residues. CDR3 region: CASSSIQGGSGRGGTQYF. CDR3 DNA: TGTGCCAGCAGCTCTATCCAAGGAGGTAGCGGGAGAGGTGGTACGCAGTATTTT.

The rearrangement joins TRBV6-1 to TRBJ1-1; D is uncertain. The CDR3 extends over 15 amino acids. CDR1 and CDR2 (germline): MNHNS, SASEGT. V lost 4 bases and J lost 5, with 17 bases in between. The CDR3 region is CASSAGFGRRTEAFF. CDR3 coding DNA: TGTGCCAGCAGTGCTGGATTCGGACGGCGGACTGAAGCTTTCTTT.

The chain recombines TRBV20-1 with TRBJ2-1, with D possibly TRBD2 on 6 matching bases. The CDR3 loop spans 14 amino acids. Trimming pared 5 bases from V and 6 bases from J, leaving 17 bases between. Germline CDR1 DFQATT, CDR2 SNEGSKA (reference sequence). The CDR3 spells CSAWKEGSVNEQFF. CDR3 sequence (DNA): TGCAGTGCTTGGAAGGAGGGCTCGGTCAATGAGCAGTTCTTC.

This clonotype was detected only a few times. Here the CDR3 DNA reads TGTGCCAGCAGCTTGGATCGGGTCTCCTATGGCTACACCTTC. Translation gives CASSLDRVSYGYTF. The V and J genes are TRBV5-4 and TRBJ1-2; D not certain. V was pared by 0 bases and J by 4 bases, with 10 bases between. The CDR3 is 14 amino acids. CDR1 is SGHNT and CDR2 is YYREEE in the germline V gene (reference sequence). Variable domain in full (rest from reference TRBV5-4 and TRBJ1-2): ETGVTQSPTHLIKTRGQQVTLRCSSQSGHNTVSWYQQALGQGPQFIFQYYREEENGRGNFPPRFSGLQFPNYSSELNVNALELDDSALYLCASSLDRVSYGYTFGSGTRLTVV.

Turning to this clonotype: Its ends do not fully match the called genes, so a read error is possible. The CDR3 sequence is CANSLGGAYNEQFF. Here the CDR3 DNA reads TGCGCCAACAGCTTGGGGGGGGCCTACAATGAGCAGTTCTTC. The chain recombines TRBV5-1 with TRBJ2-1; 7 positions agree with TRBD2. The CDR3 runs to 14 residues. Germline assignment: CDR1 SGHRS and CDR2 YFSETQ.